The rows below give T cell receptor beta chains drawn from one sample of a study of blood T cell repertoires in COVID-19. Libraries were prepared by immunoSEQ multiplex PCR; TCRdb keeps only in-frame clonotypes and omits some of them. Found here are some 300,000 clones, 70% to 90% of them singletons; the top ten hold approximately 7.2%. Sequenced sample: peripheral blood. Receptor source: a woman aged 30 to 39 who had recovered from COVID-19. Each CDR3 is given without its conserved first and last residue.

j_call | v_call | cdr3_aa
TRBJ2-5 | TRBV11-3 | ASSLGSGAGGQETQY
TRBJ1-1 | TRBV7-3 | ASSLIAGTGGAEAF
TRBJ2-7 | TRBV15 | ATSSETGTEQY
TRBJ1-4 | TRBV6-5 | ASSTFRGSNEKLF
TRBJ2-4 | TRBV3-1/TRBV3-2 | ASSPQGGAENIQY
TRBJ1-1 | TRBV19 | ATTDRRNTEAF
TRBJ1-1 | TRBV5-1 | ASSYRQGTAEAF
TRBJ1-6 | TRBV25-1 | ASSESGASSPLH
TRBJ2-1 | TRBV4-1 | ASSQGGGPRFSEQF
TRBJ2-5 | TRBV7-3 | ASSFGWGGQETQY
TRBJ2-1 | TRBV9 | ASAFVEGSSYNEQF
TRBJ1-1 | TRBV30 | AWSVGPASSNTEAF
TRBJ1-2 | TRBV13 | ASSLDGNAYGYT
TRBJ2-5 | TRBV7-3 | ASSPSGRGYGPQY
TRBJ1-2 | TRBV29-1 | SVEVDRDYGYT
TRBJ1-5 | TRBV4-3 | ASSQENNAQH
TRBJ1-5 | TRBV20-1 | SASWGPRSNQPQH
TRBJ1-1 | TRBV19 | ASSSGTTNTEAF
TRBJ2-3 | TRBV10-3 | AISESRTDTQY
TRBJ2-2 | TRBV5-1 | ASSFAGDPGSGELF
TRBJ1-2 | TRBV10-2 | ASSETGEFDYGYT
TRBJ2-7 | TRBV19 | ASSFGQGDYEQY
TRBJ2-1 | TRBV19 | ASSRALAGGLNEQF
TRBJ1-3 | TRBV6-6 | ASRVTLNTIY
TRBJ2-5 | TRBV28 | ASSGGGTGYQETQY
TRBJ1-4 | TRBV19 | ASSKQQGVDEKLF
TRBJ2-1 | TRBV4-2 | ASSQDHSRSYNEQF
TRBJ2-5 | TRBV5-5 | ASSSRTGGGQETQY
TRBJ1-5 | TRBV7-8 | ASSFRTGDQPQH
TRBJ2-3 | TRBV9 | ASSVVRDTQY
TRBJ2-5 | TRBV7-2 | ASSLVRLAGNQETQY
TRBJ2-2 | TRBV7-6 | ASSAGWGELF
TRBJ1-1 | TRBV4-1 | ASSQDAAMNTEAF
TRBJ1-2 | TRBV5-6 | ASSLEGRGNGYT
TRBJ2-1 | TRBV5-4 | ASSSGSGGTYNEQF
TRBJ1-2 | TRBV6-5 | ASSSRLQGDRGYT
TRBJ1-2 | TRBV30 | ACDRGIGYT
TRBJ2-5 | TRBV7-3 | ASSWRAGGQETQY
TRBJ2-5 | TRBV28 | ASSLSPRQETQY
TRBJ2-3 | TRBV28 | ASRDRGPRGTDTQY
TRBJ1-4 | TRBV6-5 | ASSYSQGSNEKLF
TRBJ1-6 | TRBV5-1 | ASSPTGGNSPLH
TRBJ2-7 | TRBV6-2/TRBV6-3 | ASSYLLAGGPHEQY
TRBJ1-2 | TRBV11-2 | ASSHSLARGYGYT
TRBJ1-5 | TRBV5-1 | ASSLGQGRWRALTGQPQH
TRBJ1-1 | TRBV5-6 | ASSLNFQGTEAF
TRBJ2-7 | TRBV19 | ASSATYEQY
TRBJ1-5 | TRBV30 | AWSRGQGSNQPQH
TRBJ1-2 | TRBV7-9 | ASSLVSDYGYT
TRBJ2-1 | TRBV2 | ASGDLRRGASAPYNEQF
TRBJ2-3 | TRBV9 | ASSVLTSTDTQY
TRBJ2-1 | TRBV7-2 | ASSLRQGGYNEQF
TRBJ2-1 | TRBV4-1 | ASGRGYNEQF
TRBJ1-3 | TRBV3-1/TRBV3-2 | ASSQGGLPGNTIY
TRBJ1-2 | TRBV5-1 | ASSPPTGGVHGYT
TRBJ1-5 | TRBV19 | ASTNRERQPQH
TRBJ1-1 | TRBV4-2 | ASSQETFRAGNTEAF
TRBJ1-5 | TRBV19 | ASSWQGSGHQPQH
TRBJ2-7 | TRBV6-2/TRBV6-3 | ASSTIQGLNYEQY
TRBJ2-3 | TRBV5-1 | ASSLGQESDTQY